This T cell receptor beta chain was sequenced during a study of blood T cell repertoires in COVID-19. In its sample, this clone was seen once. As originally analysed: Amplification from reference gene primers served as the basis for estimated nucleated cell counts. Assay used: immunoSEQ multiplex PCR; TCRdb lists only in-frame clones, some missing. D and trimming were read from the DNA, whereas the V and J calls and clone size are those reported in that table. The sample lists about 23,000 clones; about four fifths were seen once. The Seattle patients joined while their infection was active and were tracked longitudinally afterward. V shed 7 bases, J shed 5 bases, and the junction held 7 bases outside the gene matches. This CDR3 contains 13 residues. Germline lookup yields CDR1 WSHSY and CDR2 SAAADI.

This chain connects TRBV10-2 to TRBJ2-5, with 7 positions matching TRBD1. The sequenced material came from peripheral blood. This sequence was found in a man aged 50 to 60 with COVID-19, enrolled during active disease. CDR3 amino acids: CASNRGRGETQYF. The CDR3 DNA sequence: TGCGCCAGCAACAGGGGACGTGGGGAGACCCAGTACTTC.